One sample yielded the 16 T cell receptor beta chains listed below, sequenced in a study of T cell responses to AZD1222 COVID-19 vaccine. Using immunoSEQ multiplex PCR, the repertoire was profiled, and TCRdb retains in-frame clones only, with some absent. Among more than 80,000 clones listed, around 90% were seen once. The sequencing here drew on peripheral blood, taken on day 0 of MenACWY control vaccination. These receptors all come from an adult in good health.

The V call is TRBV20-1, the J call TRBJ1-1; 7 positions agree with TRBD1. The V gene end was trimmed by 1 base and the J gene end by 10 bases; junction bases not matched to a gene: 3. This CDR3 comprises 11 residues. Germline-derived CDR1 and CDR2 are DFQATT and SNEGSKA (reference sequence). This CDR3 reads CSARVRQGAFF. Here the CDR3 DNA reads TGCAGTGCTAGAGTGAGACAGGGAGCTTTCTTT.

The V and J genes are TRBV6-5 and TRBJ1-6; 7 bases map to TRBD1. This CDR3 spans 14 amino acids. The V gene end was trimmed by 7 bases and the J gene end by 6 bases; junction bases not matched to a gene: 6. Germline CDR1 is MNHEY and CDR2 is SVGAGI. In DNA, the CDR3 is TGTGCCAGCACCCCGGGACAGTTTAATTCACCCCTCCACTTT. Its protein is CASTPGQFNSPLHF.

The chain uses TRBV2 and TRBJ1-2, with D possibly matching TRBD1 (6 bases). Germline CDR1 SNHLY, CDR2 FYNNEI. V lost 4 bases and J lost 5, with 17 bases in between. The CDR3 has 15 residues. The CDR3 DNA follows: TGTGCCAGCAGTGCCCGACAGGAGATCCTTTATGGCTACACCTTC. This sequence encodes CASSARQEILYGYTF.

The rearrangement links TRBV18 to TRBJ2-5, with D perhaps assigned TRBD1 or TRBD2 (5 bases each). Germline V CDR1 and CDR2: KGHSH, LQKENI. CDR3 length: 16 amino acids. V gave up 0 bases and J gave up 1 base, with 12 bases separating them. The CDR3 spells CASSPPRQGPQETQYF. DNA for the CDR3: TGTGCCAGCTCACCACCTCGTCAGGGACCCCAAGAGACCCAGTACTTC.

DNA for the CDR3: TGTGCCAGCAGACTGAGCTCTGGGGCCAACGTCCTGACTTTC. Its protein is CASRLSSGANVLTF. The chain recombines TRBV28 with TRBJ2-6, with D unresolved. Trimming took off 6 bases at V and 0 bases at J, with 6 bases between the two ends. CDR3 size: 14 residues. Per germline, CDR1 MDHEN and CDR2 SYDVKM.

The chain uses TRBV15 and TRBJ1-3, with 7 bases matching TRBD1. J gave up 2 bases and V 9 bases, and 4 bases lay outside the gene matches. The CDR3 runs to 13 residues. CDR1 is LNHNV, CDR2 YYDKDF, per germline (reference sequence). CDR3 sequence reads: CATNDRAGNTIYF. The CDR3 bases are TGTGCCACAAACGACAGGGCTGGAAACACCATATATTTT.

V gene TRBV5-4 combines with J gene TRBJ2-7; TRBD1 agrees at 8 bases. There are 14 residues in the CDR3. V trimming: 0 bases; J trimming: 1 base; junction bases outside the gene matches: 0. Germline CDR1 is SGHNT and CDR2 is YYREEE (reference sequence). This CDR3 reads CASSLDRGSYEQYF. The CDR3 nucleotides read TGTGCCAGCAGCTTGGACAGGGGGTCCTACGAGCAGTACTTC.

The chain recombines TRBV2 with TRBJ1-1; D might be TRBD1 (6 bases). The germline V gene has CDR1 SNHLY and CDR2 FYNNEI. This CDR3 spans 14 amino acids. Trimming shortened V by 7 bases and J by 1 base, and 13 bases separated the two germline ends. Written as DNA, the CDR3 is TGTGCCAGCACAACAGGGATGGCGAACACTGAAGCTTTCTTT. This translates into CASTTGMANTEAFF. Drawing the rest from reference TRBV2 and TRBJ1-1, the complete variable domain is EPEVTQTPSHQVTQMGQEVILRCVPISNHLYFYWYRQILGQKVEFLVSFYNNEISEKSEIFDDQFSVERPDGSNFTLKIRSTKLEDSAMYFCASTTGMANTEAFFGQGTRLTVV.

This chain links TRBV30 with TRBJ1-2; D remains unclear. The ends were cut back, 0 bases at V and 0 bases at J, with 11 bases in the middle. Germline CDR1 reads GTSNPN; CDR2 reads SVGIG (reference sequence). This CDR3 comprises 15 residues. CDR3 amino acids: CAWSVIRGTNYGYTF. CDR3 coding DNA: TGTGCCTGGAGTGTAATTCGGGGAACTAACTATGGCTACACCTTC.

In its sample, this clone was seen once. The chain joins TRBV7-3 to TRBJ1-3, with 9 bases that match TRBD1. The junction had 5 bases not matched to a gene; V was cut back by 4 bases and J by 4 bases. The CDR3 contains 15 residues. CDR1 is SGHTA and CDR2 is FQGTGA in the germline V gene. The DNA for the CDR3 is TGTGCCAGCAGCTCACAGGGGGCGGAGGGAAACACCATATATTTT. It yields the protein CASSSQGAEGNTIYF.

CDR3 amino acids: CASSYQGAYEQYF. In DNA, the CDR3 is TGTGCCAGCAGTTACCAGGGAGCCTACGAGCAGTACTTC. This chain joins TRBV6-5 and TRBJ2-7; D possibly uses TRBD1 or TRBD2 (5 bases each). CDR1 is MNHEY, CDR2 SVGAGI, per germline. Between the trimmed V and J ends, which lost 2 bases and 2 bases, there was a span of 7 bases. The CDR3 extends over 13 amino acids.

The rearrangement uses TRBV5-1 and TRBJ1-6; 7 bases agree with TRBD1. The CDR3 spans 16 residues. Per germline, CDR1 SGHRS and CDR2 YFSETQ. Trimming removed 6 bases from V and 6 bases from J; junction bases left unmatched: 12. The CDR3 protein is CASTQEPGGGNSPLHF. The CDR3 region has the DNA TGCGCCAGCACCCAAGAACCAGGGGGGGGTAATTCACCCCTCCACTTT. Filled out from reference TRBV5-1 and TRBJ1-6, the complete variable domain reads KAGVTQTPRYLIKTRGQQVTLSCSPISGHRSVSWYQQTPGQGLQFLFEYFSETQRNKGNFPGRFSGRQFSNSRSEMNVSTLELGDSALYLCASTQEPGGGNSPLHFGNGTRLTVT.

The chain links TRBV7-3 to TRBJ2-7; possibly TRBD1 or TRBD2 for D (5 bases each). The CDR3 is made up of 15 amino acids. V was shortened by 2 bases and J by 0 bases, with 11 bases between the two germline ends. The germline V gene encodes CDR1 SGHTA and CDR2 FQGTGA. This CDR3 reads CASSLEGGGSYEQYF. The CDR3 DNA is TGTGCCAGCAGCTTAGAGGGTGGGGGCTCCTACGAGCAGTACTTC. Together with reference TRBV7-3 and TRBJ2-7, the CDR3 gives the full variable domain: GAGVSQTPSNKVTEKGKYVELRCDPISGHTALYWYRQSLGQGPEFLIYFQGTGAADDSGLPNDRFFAVRPEGSVSTLKIQRTERGDSAVYLCASSLEGGGSYEQYFGPGTRLTVT.

The rearrangement links TRBV7-9 to TRBJ1-4; D is possibly TRBD1 (5 bases). CDR3 length: 15 residues. CDR1 SEHNR and CDR2 FQNEAQ come from the germline V gene (reference sequence). Deletions cut 5 bases from V and 3 bases from J, with 13 bases between. The CDR3 DNA follows: TGTGCCAGCAGCCGATCCGGGACGTCTAATGAAAAACTGTTTTTT. This encodes CASSRSGTSNEKLFF.

The J gene is TRBJ1-5, the V gene TRBV19; 9 nucleotides agree with TRBD1. Trimming at V came to 5 bases and at J to 2 bases, leaving 7 bases not matched to a gene. This CDR3 spans 16 amino acids. Germline V gene data show CDR1 as LNHDA and CDR2 as SQIVND (reference sequence). CDR3 protein: CASSVRQGDGNQPQHF. In DNA, the CDR3 is TGTGCCAGTAGTGTTCGACAGGGGGATGGCAATCAGCCCCAGCATTTT.

In its sample, this clone was seen once. The chain has TRBV9 and TRBJ1-1; possible D gene TRBD1, 5 bases. From germline, CDR1 is SGDLS and CDR2 YYNGEE. The V and J ends lost 3 bases and 1 base respectively, with 10 bases between them. The CDR3 runs to 14 residues. The CDR3 loop reads CASSGPGGNTEAFF. In nucleotides, the CDR3 is TGTGCCAGCAGCGGACCGGGGGGGAACACTGAAGCTTTCTTT.